What follows is one T cell receptor (beta chain) and its context. Between the trimmed V and J ends, which lost 0 bases and 6 bases, there was a span of 10 bases. The CDR3 is made up of 14 amino acids. Looked up from germline, CDR1 is SGHRS and CDR2 is YFSETQ. The data originate from a study of identical twins. Addition of a universal primer site occurred through template switching, and cDNA carried unique molecular identifiers. TCRdb reprocessed the 5' RACE reads via MiXCR and lists one record per CDR3 protein. The table records about 890,000 distinct CDR3 sequences, approximately 13% of them present only once. In addition, the sample was reused for a study of yellow fever vaccine responses in identical twins. That work adds: Among the twins, the vaccine T cell response reportedly seemed partly convergent and partly personalized.

The rearrangement uses TRBV5-1 and TRBJ2-1; D unresolved. The receptor comes from a woman aged 18-29 years in good health. Sample: PBMCs. CDR3 bases: TGCGCCAGCAGCTTGGACCCAGGTACCAATGAGCAGTTCTTC. This translates into CASSLDPGTNEQFF.